A selection of T cell receptor beta chains follows, all from one sample in a study of cytomegalovirus exposure and HLA in healthy donors. The repertoire was sequenced with immunoSEQ multiplex PCR; TCRdb's copy has only in-frame clones and lacks some. Among tens of thousands of clones listed, roughly 90% were seen once. Sequences were obtained from PBMCs. These receptors were collected from a woman younger than 30 in good health and CMV-seropositive. Each CDR3 is given without its conserved first and last residue. A D gene is named only where the DNA matches it firmly. The size entry is marked missing in some rows and otherwise reads once, few, many or a size class.

clone_size | j_call | v_call | d_call | cdr3_aa
NA | TRBJ2-1 | TRBV7-9 | TRBD2 | ASSLGRLAGYEQF
NA | TRBJ1-1 | TRBV28 | NA | ASIWKGTEAF
NA | TRBJ2-5 | TRBV13 | TRBD2 | ASSRTSGRPQETQY
NA | TRBJ1-2 | TRBV4-2 | TRBD1 | ASSQDGQGAYGYT
NA | TRBJ1-4 | TRBV7-9 | NA | ASSEAGESNEKLF
NA | TRBJ2-5 | TRBV19 | TRBD2 | ATRTSGVQETQY
once | TRBJ1-1 | TRBV27 | NA | ASSIRTANTEAF
once | TRBJ1-4 | TRBV5-6 | NA | ASSSLDSTNEKLF
once | TRBJ2-7 | TRBV14 | NA | ASSQVRGLRAYEQY
once | TRBJ2-5 | TRBV10-2 | TRBD2 | ARGTSGIQETQY
NA | TRBJ1-3 | TRBV2 | NA | ASTPSSGNTIY
NA | TRBJ2-1 | TRBV7-2 | TRBD2 | ASSLMVAGGPNEQF
NA | TRBJ2-3 | TRBV2 | TRBD2 | ASRRDYADTQY
NA | TRBJ1-5 | TRBV19 | TRBD1 | ASSSGGEGQPQH
NA | TRBJ2-2 | TRBV18 | TRBD1 | ASSPVGSGTDGGELF
NA | TRBJ1-1 | TRBV19 | TRBD1 | ASTIGTGQNTEAF
NA | TRBJ1-1 | TRBV2 | TRBD1 | ASSAQGGLGTEAF
NA | TRBJ1-1 | TRBV5-4 | NA | ASSSAWGGARDTEAF
NA | TRBJ2-3 | TRBV2 | TRBD1 | ASRQDRGGADTQY
NA | TRBJ1-4 | TRBV2 | NA | ASRRQTPGELF
NA | TRBJ1-2 | TRBV10-3 | TRBD1 | AIREQGIDYGYT
NA | TRBJ1-1 | TRBV27 | NA | ASSGMTGRTTEAF
NA | TRBJ1-5 | TRBV19 | NA | ASNAGSGQPQH
NA | TRBJ2-5 | TRBV13 | TRBD2 | ASSQLAGVGETQY
NA | TRBJ2-7 | TRBV18 | TRBD1 | ASSPGDRVSYEQY
few | TRBJ2-7 | TRBV5-4 | NA | ASSPRLGSSYEQY
NA | TRBJ2-5 | TRBV19 | NA | ASSIWLAPQETQY
once | TRBJ2-5 | TRBV5-1 | TRBD1 | ASLGTDQETQY
NA | TRBJ2-7 | TRBV28 | TRBD1 | ASSRTTGGIYEQY
NA | TRBJ1-2 | TRBV6-5 | TRBD1 | ASRFRTGGAGGYT
NA | TRBJ1-3 | TRBV5-1 | NA | ASSPGGGISGNTIY
once | TRBJ2-7 | TRBV28 | NA | ASSFTGFYEQY
NA | TRBJ2-7 | TRBV4-3 | NA | ASSQDATDYEQY
NA | TRBJ2-1 | TRBV27 | NA | ASSDRPYNEQF
NA | TRBJ1-2 | TRBV18 | NA | ASSPTEPSSGYT
NA | TRBJ2-7 | TRBV27 | NA | ASSLRGSSSYEQY
NA | TRBJ2-3 | TRBV15 | TRBD1 | ATSRVTGMITDTQY
NA | TRBJ2-7 | TRBV10-3 | TRBD1 | AIGGTGEIDEQY
NA | TRBJ1-4 | TRBV7-9 | TRBD1 | ASSYGQGSEKLF
NA | TRBJ2-7 | TRBV19 | TRBD2 | ASSPHSFPGGGYEQY
medium-sized | TRBJ1-6 | TRBV7-3 | NA | ASSSPWAVLGAYNSPLH
NA | TRBJ2-7 | TRBV11-2 | NA | ASSSQLGRSSYEQY
once | TRBJ2-3 | TRBV5-1 | TRBD2 | ASSLAGLAGVNTDTQY
NA | TRBJ2-3 | TRBV7-7 | NA | ASSLALSAAPGTDTQY
NA | TRBJ2-7 | TRBV10-1 | NA | ASSLDTPGSEQY
once | TRBJ2-5 | TRBV7-2 | NA | ASSLAPLGGGTPWETQY